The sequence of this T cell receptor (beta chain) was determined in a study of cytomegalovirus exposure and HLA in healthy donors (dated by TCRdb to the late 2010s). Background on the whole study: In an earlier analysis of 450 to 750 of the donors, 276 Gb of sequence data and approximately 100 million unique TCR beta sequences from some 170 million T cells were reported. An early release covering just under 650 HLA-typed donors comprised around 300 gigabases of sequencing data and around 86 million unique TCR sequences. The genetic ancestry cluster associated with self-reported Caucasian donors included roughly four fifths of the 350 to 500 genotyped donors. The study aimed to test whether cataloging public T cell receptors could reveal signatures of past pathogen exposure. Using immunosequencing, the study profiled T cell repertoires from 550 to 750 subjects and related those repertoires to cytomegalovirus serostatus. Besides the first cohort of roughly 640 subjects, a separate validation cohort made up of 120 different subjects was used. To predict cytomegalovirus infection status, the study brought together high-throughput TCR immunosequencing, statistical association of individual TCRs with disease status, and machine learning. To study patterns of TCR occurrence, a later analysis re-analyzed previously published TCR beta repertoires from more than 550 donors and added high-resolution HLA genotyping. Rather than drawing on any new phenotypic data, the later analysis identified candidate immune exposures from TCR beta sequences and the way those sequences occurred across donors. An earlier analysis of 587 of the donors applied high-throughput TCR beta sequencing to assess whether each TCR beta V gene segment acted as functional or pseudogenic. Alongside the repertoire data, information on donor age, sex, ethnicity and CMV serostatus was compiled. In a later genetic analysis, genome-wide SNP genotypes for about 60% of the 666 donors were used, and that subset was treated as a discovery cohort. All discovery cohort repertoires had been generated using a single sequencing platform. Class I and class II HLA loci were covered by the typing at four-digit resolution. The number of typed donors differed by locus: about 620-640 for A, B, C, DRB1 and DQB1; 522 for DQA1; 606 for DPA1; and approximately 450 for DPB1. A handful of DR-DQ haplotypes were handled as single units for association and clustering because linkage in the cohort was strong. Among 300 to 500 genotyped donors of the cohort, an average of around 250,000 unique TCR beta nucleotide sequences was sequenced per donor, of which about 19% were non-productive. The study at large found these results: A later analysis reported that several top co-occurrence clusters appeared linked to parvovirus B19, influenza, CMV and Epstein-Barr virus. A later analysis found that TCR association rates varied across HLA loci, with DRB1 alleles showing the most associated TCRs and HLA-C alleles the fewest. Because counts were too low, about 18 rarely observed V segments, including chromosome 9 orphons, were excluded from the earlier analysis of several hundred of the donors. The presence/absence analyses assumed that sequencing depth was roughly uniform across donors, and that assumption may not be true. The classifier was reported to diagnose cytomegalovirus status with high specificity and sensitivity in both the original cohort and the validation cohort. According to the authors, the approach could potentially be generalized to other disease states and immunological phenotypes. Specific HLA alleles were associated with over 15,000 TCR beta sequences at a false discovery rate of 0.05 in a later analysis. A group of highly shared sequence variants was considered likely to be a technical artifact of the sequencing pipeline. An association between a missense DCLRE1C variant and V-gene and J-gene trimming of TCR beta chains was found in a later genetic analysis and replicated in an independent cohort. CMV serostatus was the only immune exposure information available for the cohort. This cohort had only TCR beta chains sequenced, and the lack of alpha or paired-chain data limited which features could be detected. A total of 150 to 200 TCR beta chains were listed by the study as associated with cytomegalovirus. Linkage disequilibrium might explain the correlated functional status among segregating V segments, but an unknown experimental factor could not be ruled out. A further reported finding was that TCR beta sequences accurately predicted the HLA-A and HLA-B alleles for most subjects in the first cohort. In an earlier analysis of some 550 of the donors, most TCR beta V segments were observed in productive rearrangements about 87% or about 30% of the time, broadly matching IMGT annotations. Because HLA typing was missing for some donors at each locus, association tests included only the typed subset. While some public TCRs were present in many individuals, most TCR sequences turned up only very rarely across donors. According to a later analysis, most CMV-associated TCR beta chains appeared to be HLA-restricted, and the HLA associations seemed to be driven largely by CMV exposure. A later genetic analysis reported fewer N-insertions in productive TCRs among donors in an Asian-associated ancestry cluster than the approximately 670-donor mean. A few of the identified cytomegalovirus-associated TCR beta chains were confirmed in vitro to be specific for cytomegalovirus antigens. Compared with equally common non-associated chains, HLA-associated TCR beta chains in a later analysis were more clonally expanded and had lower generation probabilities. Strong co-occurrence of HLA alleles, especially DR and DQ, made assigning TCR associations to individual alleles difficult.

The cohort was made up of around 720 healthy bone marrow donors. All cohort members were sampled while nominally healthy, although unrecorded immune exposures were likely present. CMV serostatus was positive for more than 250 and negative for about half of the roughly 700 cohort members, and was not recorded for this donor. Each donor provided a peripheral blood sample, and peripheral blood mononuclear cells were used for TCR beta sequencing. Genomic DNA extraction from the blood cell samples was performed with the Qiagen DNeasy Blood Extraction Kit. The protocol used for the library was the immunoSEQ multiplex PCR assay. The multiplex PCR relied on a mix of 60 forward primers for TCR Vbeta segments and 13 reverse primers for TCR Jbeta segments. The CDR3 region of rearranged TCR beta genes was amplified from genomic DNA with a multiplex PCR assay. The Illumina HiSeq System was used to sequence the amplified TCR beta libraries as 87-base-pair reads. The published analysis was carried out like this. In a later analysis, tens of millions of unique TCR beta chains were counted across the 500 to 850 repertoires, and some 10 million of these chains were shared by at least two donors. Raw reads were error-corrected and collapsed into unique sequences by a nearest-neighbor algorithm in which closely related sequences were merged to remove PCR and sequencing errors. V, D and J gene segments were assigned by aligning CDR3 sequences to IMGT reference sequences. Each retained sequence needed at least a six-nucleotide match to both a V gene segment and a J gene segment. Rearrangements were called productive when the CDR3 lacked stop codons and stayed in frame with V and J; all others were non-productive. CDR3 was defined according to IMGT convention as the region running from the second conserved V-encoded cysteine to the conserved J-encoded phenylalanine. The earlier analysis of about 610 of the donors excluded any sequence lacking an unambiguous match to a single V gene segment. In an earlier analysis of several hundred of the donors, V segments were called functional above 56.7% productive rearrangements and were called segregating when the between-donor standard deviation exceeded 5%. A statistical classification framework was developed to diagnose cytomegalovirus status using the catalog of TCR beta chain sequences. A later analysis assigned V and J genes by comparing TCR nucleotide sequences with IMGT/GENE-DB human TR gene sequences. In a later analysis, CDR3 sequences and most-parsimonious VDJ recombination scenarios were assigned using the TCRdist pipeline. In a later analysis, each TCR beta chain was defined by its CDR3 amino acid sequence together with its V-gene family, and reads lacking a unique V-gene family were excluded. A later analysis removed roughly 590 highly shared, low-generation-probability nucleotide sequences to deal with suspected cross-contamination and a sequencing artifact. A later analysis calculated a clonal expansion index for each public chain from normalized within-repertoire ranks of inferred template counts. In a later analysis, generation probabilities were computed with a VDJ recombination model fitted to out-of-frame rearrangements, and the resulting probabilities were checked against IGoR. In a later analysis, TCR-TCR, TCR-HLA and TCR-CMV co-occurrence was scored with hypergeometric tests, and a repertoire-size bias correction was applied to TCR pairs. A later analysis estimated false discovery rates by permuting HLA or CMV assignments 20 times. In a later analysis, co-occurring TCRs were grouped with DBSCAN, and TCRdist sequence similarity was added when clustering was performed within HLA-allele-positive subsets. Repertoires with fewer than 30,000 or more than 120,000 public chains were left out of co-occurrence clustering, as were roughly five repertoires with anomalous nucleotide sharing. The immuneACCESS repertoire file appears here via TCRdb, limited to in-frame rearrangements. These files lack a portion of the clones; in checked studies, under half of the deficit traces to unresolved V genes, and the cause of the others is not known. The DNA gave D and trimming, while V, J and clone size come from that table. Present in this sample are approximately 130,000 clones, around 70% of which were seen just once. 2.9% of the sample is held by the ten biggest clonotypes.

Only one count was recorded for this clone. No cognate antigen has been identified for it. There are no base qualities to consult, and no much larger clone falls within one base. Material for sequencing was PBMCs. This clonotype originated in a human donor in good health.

The CDR3 region has the sequence CASSHTRDWYGYTF. The DNA sequence follows: TGCGCCAGCAGCCACACCCGGGACTGGTACGGCTACACCTTC. The chain is made from TRBV4-3 and TRBJ1-2, with a weak D call of TRBD1 (5 bases match). The junction carries 16 bases between V and J, which are trimmed by 3 bases and 8 bases respectively. From cysteine to phenylalanine, the CDR3 is 14 amino acids long. The DNA shown is the 42-base CDR3, in frame from base 1. Taken from the germline V gene, the CDR1 and CDR2 loops are LGHNA and YSLEER.